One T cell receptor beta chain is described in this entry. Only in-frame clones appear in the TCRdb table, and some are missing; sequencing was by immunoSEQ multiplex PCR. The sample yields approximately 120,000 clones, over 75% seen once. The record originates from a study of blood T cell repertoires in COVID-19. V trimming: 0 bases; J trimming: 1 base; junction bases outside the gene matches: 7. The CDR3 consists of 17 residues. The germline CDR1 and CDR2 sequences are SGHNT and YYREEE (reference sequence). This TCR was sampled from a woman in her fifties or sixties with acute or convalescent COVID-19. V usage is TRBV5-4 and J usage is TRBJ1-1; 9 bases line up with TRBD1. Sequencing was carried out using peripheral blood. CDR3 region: CASSLAHPTGGNTEAFF. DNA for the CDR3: TGTGCCAGCAGCTTGGCCCACCCGACAGGGGGGAACACTGAAGCTTTCTTT. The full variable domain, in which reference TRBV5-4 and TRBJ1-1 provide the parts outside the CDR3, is ETGVTQSPTHLIKTRGQQVTLRCSSQSGHNTVSWYQQALGQGPQFIFQYYREEENGRGNFPPRFSGLQFPNYSSELNVNALELDDSALYLCASSLAHPTGGNTEAFFGQGTRLTVV.